This T cell receptor beta chain was obtained from a study of blood T cell repertoires in COVID-19. Study context: Material from acute and convalescent COVID-19 was sourced from the United States, Italy and Spain. The analysed material was cDNA or gDNA that came from T cells, B-cell-depleted T cells, or PBMCs.

Per the authors' pipeline: Nucleated cell number was recorded as an estimate derived from reference gene primer amplification. Measured with immunoSEQ multiplex PCR; TCRdb has only the in-frame clones, and not every one. The V and J calls and clone size come from that table; D and trimming were worked out from the DNA. The sample shows 250,000 or so clones, about 80% of them seen only once. Sequenced material: peripheral blood. This sequence originates from a man under 40 who had recovered from COVID-19.

CDR3 amino acids: CASSAGTGNQPQHF. For the CDR3, the DNA is TGCGCCAGCAGCGCCGGGACAGGGAATCAGCCCCAGCATTTT. The chain couples TRBV4-1 to TRBJ1-5, with 9 positions matching TRBD1. Trimming cost V 5 bases and J 4 bases; bases outside gene matches: 3. The CDR3 consists of 14 residues. Germline CDR1 and CDR2: MGHRA and YSYEKL.